This T cell receptor (beta chain) was sequenced in a study of blood T cell repertoires in COVID-19. Whole-study context: T cells, B-cell-depleted T cells, or PBMCs supplied cDNA or gDNA.

The J segment lost 2 bases and the V segment lost 4 bases, leaving 13 bases of the junction unmatched. The germline V gene encodes CDR1 SGHNT and CDR2 YYREEE (reference sequence). The CDR3 length is 18 residues. Repertoires were generated with immunoSEQ multiplex PCR, while TCRdb's copy carries only in-frame clones and drops some. The sample has 100,000 to 150,000 clones; 92% are singletons. Patients of the Seattle cohort, enrolled during active infection, were followed longitudinally. The source material was peripheral blood. This receptor was obtained from a man between 50 and 59 years old with COVID-19, enrolled during active disease. The chain employs TRBV5-4 and TRBJ2-3; the match to TRBD2 covers 10 bases. CDR3 in amino acids: CASSPGGASGSITDTQYF. The CDR3 nucleotides read TGTGCCAGCAGCCCGGGAGGGGCTAGCGGGAGTATCACAGATACGCAGTATTTT.